This T cell receptor (beta chain) originates from a study of control samples from healthy donors and cancer patients. From germline, CDR1 is MDHEN and CDR2 SYDVKM. The CDR3 has 14 residues. Trimming removed 6 bases at V and 3 bases at J, with 15 bases between. TCRdb's copy holds only in-frame clones and misses some; the assay was immunoSEQ multiplex PCR. The sample comprises around 110,000 clones, 93% of which are singletons, and about 2.6% rests with the top ten. This clone was recorded only once. The source of this sequence is a man aged 25-45 years in good health. V is TRBV28 and J is TRBJ2-7; no clear D. Sequences were obtained from blood. The CDR3 region is CASSPPGQHYEQYF. The CDR3 DNA follows: TGTGCCAGCAGCCCACCCGGGCAGCACTACGAGCAGTACTTC.